The 22 T cell receptor beta chains below all came from one sample that was sequenced in a study of tissue T cells after allogeneic stem cell transplantation. Profiled with immunoSEQ multiplex PCR; TCRdb holds only in-frame clones, not every one. The sample shows several thousand clones, more than 50% of them seen only once. The material was tissue from the jejunum, obtained at autopsy. These receptors were collected from a female donor of 60 years or more with lung cancer.

This rearrangement joins TRBV18 to TRBJ2-6; TRBD1 matches 8 bases. The CDR3 has 18 amino acids. V gave up 0 bases and J gave up 0 bases; unmatched junction bases: 4. Germline V gene sequence: CDR1 KGHSH, CDR2 LQKENI. The CDR3 bases are TGTGCCAGCTCACCACCGGGACAGGTGTACTCTGGGGCCAACGTCCTGACTTTC. This gives the protein CASSPPGQVYSGANVLTF.

The chain joins TRBV7-3 to TRBJ2-3; TRBD2 matches at 8 bases. J lost 3 bases, V lost 0 bases, and 11 bases had no gene match. This CDR3 has 18 amino acids. Germline V gene sequence: CDR1 SGHTA, CDR2 FQGTGA. CDR3 in amino acids: CASSLTYSGGGTTDTQYF. CDR3 in DNA: TGTGCCAGCAGCTTAACGTACTCAGGCGGGGGGACTACAGATACGCAGTATTTT.

This chain joins TRBV7-2 and TRBJ2-3; 10 nucleotides agree with TRBD2. The ends lost 2 bases at V and 0 bases at J; junction bases unmatched: 5. Germline loops: CDR1 SGHTA, CDR2 FQGNSA. This CDR3 spans 17 amino acids. The CDR3 DNA is TGTGCCAGCAGCTTACAAGCGGGGGGGCTCAGCACAGATACGCAGTATTTT. It specifies CASSLQAGGLSTDTQYF.

In its sample, this clone was seen a few times. V gene TRBV6-6 combines with J gene TRBJ2-1, with TRBD2 matching 8 bases. The CDR3 spans 16 residues. Germline V gene sequence: CDR1 MNHNY, CDR2 SVGAGI (reference sequence). V shed 0 bases, J shed 7 bases, and the junction held 8 bases outside the gene matches. The CDR3 loop is CASSYSRREARNEQFF. The CDR3, as DNA: TGTGCCAGCAGTTACTCGAGGCGGGAGGCCCGGAATGAGCAGTTCTTC.

This clone occurred once. The gene calls are TRBV24-1 and TRBJ2-1, with no clear D. The CDR3 has 11 amino acids. V shed 3 bases and J shed 9 bases, with 5 bases lying between them. CDR1 and CDR2 (germline): KGHDR, SFDVKD. CDR3 DNA sequence: TGTGCCACCAGTGATCAGTCTGAGCAGTTCTTC. Translating it yields CATSDQSEQFF.

This clone was picked up a small number of times. The J gene is TRBJ2-4, the V gene TRBV28, with a tentative D call TRBD1 (6 bases). The CDR3 runs to 12 residues. The germline V gene encodes CDR1 MDHEN and CDR2 SYDVKM. V shed 7 bases and J shed 12 bases, with 16 bases lying between them. As DNA, the CDR3 is TGTGCCAGCAATCAGGGGCTCGAGCCTCAGTACTTC. Protein product: CASNQGLEPQYF.

The chain links TRBV4-1 to TRBJ2-1; the match to TRBD2 covers 16 bases. The V segment lost 2 bases and the J segment 15 bases; nucleotides outside the gene matches: 10. CDR1 is MGHRA, CDR2 YSYEKL, per germline. CDR3 length: 16 amino acids. This CDR3 reads CASSQSPGTSGRASFF. As DNA, the CDR3 is TGCGCCAGCAGCCAATCGCCCGGGACTAGCGGGAGGGCTTCGTTCTTC.

This clone was recorded a few times. This chain links TRBV5-1 with TRBJ1-1; perhaps TRBD1 as D (5 bases). The germline CDR1 and CDR2 sequences are SGHRS and YFSETQ. Trimming pared 0 bases from V and 5 bases from J, leaving 8 bases between. This CDR3 is 13 amino acids long. The CDR3 sequence is CASSLAWGTEAFF. CDR3 DNA sequence: TGCGCCAGCAGCTTGGCCTGGGGGACTGAAGCTTTCTTT.

The chain joins TRBV4-1 to TRBJ2-7; D might be TRBD2 (6 bases). The CDR3 totals 15 residues. Germline V CDR1 and CDR2: MGHRA, YSYEKL. Trimming pared 0 bases from V and 0 bases from J, leaving 9 bases between. The CDR3 sequence is CASSQEAGTSYEQYF. The DNA for the CDR3 is TGCGCCAGCAGCCAAGAGGCGGGAACCTCCTACGAGCAGTACTTC.

This clone was seen a single time. The chain carries TRBV18 and TRBJ2-3, with D uncertain. CDR1 KGHSH and CDR2 LQKENI come from the germline V gene. Trimming took off 3 bases at V and 3 bases at J, with 7 bases between the two ends. This CDR3 contains 13 residues. The CDR3 loop is CASSPRRTDTQYF. The CDR3 nucleotides are TGTGCCAGCTCACCTAGACGGACAGATACGCAGTATTTT.

By proportion, this clone is large (0.1 to 1%). The DNA of the CDR3 is TGTGCCAGCAGTCCCGGGGCCCGCGAGCAGTACTTC. It codes for CASSPGAREQYF. J is TRBJ2-7 and V is TRBV12-3 or TRBV12-4; TRBD1 or TRBD2 may be the D gene (5 bases each). The CDR3 has 12 amino acids. Trimming removed 5 bases from V and 6 bases from J, with 11 bases in between.

The chain is built from TRBV3-1 (or the pseudogene TRBV3-2) and TRBJ2-7, with 9 positions matching TRBD2. The CDR3 loop spans 16 amino acids. Germline CDR1 LGHDT, CDR2 YNNKEL (reference sequence). The junction had 13 bases not matched to a gene; V was cut back by 1 base and J by 9 bases. In DNA form, the CDR3 reads TGTGCCAGCAGCCAAGGGGCCTCAGCGGGGGGTATTCGGCAGTACTTC. Its translation is CASSQGASAGGIRQYF.

CDR3 DNA: TGTGCCACCAGCAGAGTCCCGGGACTAGCGTGGGAGCAGTACTTC. Protein sequence: CATSRVPGLAWEQYF. The chain carries TRBV15 and TRBJ2-7; TRBD2 matches at 10 bases. Looked up from germline, CDR1 is LNHNV and CDR2 is YYDKDF (reference sequence). The CDR3 totals 15 residues. V lost 1 base to trimming and J lost 7 bases; unmatched junction nucleotides: 7.

This sequence joins TRBV6-2 or TRBV6-3 and TRBJ1-2; D may be TRBD1 (5 bases). Trimming took off 0 bases at V and 4 bases at J, with 12 bases between the two ends. The CDR3 extends over 15 amino acids. Germline CDR1 MNHEY, CDR2 SVGEGT. This CDR3 is CASSYSKIQAYGYTF. The CDR3 bases are TGTGCCAGCAGTTACTCGAAAATACAGGCCTATGGCTACACCTTC.

V usage is TRBV9 and J usage is TRBJ2-5; TRBD2 agrees at 7 bases. CDR1 is SGDLS, CDR2 YYNGEE, per germline. This CDR3 spans 15 amino acids. The V and J ends lost 0 bases and 0 bases, in that order; junction bases with no gene match: 2. The CDR3 loop reads CASSVASGHQETQYF. DNA for the CDR3: TGTGCCAGCAGCGTAGCTAGCGGCCACCAAGAGACCCAGTACTTC.

V gene TRBV5-1 combines with J gene TRBJ1-1, with a tentative D call TRBD1 (5 bases). Trimming took off 6 bases at V and 0 bases at J, with 12 bases between the two ends. CDR3 size: 14 residues. In germline, CDR1 is SGHRS, CDR2 YFSETQ. In nucleotides, the CDR3 is TGCGCCAGCAAGACAGAGCTACTGAACACTGAAGCTTTCTTT. It specifies CASKTELLNTEAFF.

This clone was found a few times. The chain uses TRBV25-1 and TRBJ2-1; the match to TRBD2 covers 11 bases. V lost 2 bases, J lost 5 bases, and 2 bases stayed unmatched. Germline V gene data show CDR1 as MGHDK and CDR2 as SYGVNS. The CDR3 covers 15 residues. In DNA form, the CDR3 reads TGTGCCAGCAGTGAAGCTAGCGGGGGGAACAATGAGCAGTTCTTC. This encodes CASSEASGGNNEQFF.

By sample fraction, this clone is medium-sized (0.01 to 0.1%). This chain joins TRBV4-2 and TRBJ2-1; tentatively, D is TRBD1 or TRBD2 (5 bases each). Germline lookup yields CDR1 LGHNA and CDR2 YNFKEQ. The germline V and J ends were trimmed by 1 base and 9 bases, with 13 bases remaining between them. The CDR3 sequence is 14 residues long. This chain's CDR3 is CASSQGQGVAEQFF. As DNA, the CDR3 is TGTGCCAGCAGCCAAGGGCAGGGAGTGGCTGAGCAGTTCTTC.

The chain links TRBV7-3 to TRBJ2-2; D may correspond to TRBD1 or TRBD2 (6 bases each). There are 16 residues in the CDR3. V was cut by 3 bases and J by 2 bases, with 13 bases left in between. Per the germline V gene, CDR1 is SGHTA and CDR2 is FQGTGA. The CDR3 bases are TGTGCCAGCAGCTTCGGGGGCGCGGGAAACACCGGGGAGCTGTTTTTT. This translates into CASSFGGAGNTGELFF.

This clone was detected a few times. This chain uses TRBV19 with TRBJ1-4; D is uncertain. Deletions cut 2 bases from V and 8 bases from J, with 15 bases between. The CDR3 is 15 amino acids. Germline V gene lookup returns CDR1 LNHDA and CDR2 SQIVND (reference sequence). As DNA, the CDR3 is TGTGCCAGTAGTATATTCAGCACAGTTGGAGAAAAACTGTTTTTT. Protein: CASSIFSTVGEKLFF.

The CDR3 DNA follows: TGTGCCAGCAGCCAGACCGGGACAGGGGACCACGAGCAGTACTTC. It translates to CASSQTGTGDHEQYF. J is TRBJ2-7 and V is TRBV9, with 10 bases matching TRBD1. V trimming: 4 bases; J trimming: 5 bases; junction bases outside the gene matches: 9. The CDR3 is 15 residues long. The germline V gene encodes CDR1 SGDLS and CDR2 YYNGEE. Supplemented by reference TRBV9 and TRBJ2-7, the full variable domain reads DSGVTQTPKHLITATGQRVTLRCSPRSGDLSVYWYQQSLDQGLQFLIQYYNGEERAKGNILERFSAQQFPDLHSELNLSSLELGDSALYFCASSQTGTGDHEQYFGPGTRLTVT.

This clone has more than one count but fewer than ten. At one of its ends the junction is not consistent with the germline gene, which may arise from a read error. The chain couples TRBV11-2 to TRBJ2-5; the D call may be TRBD1 or TRBD2 (5 bases each). The CDR3 runs to 13 residues. Per germline, CDR1 SGHAT and CDR2 FQNNGV. CDR3 in amino acids: CASSPDPRGTKYF. For the CDR3, the DNA is TGTGCCAGCAGCCCAGATCCGCGAGGGACCAAGTACTTC.